This T cell receptor (beta chain) was sequenced for a study of beta chain features in type 1 diabetes. Study-level points and caveats: Highly expressing activated T cells could be over-counted with a cDNA template. In comparison with healthy donors, patients had naive, central memory and Treg TCRB repertoires that appeared more similar. Insertions at VDJ junctions were less frequent in type 1 diabetes patients. These patients also deleted more nucleotides at the same junctions.

Isolated RNA was reverse transcribed in full, so expressed TCRB transcripts were sequenced. The assay was immunoSEQ multiplex PCR, and TCRdb's table has in-frame clones only and misses some. The repertoire includes 450,000 or so clones, approximately 10% of them detected once, and 0.035% to 0.05% sits in the top ten. Sorting with CD45RO/CCR7/CD25/CD127/CD95/CD27 yielded naive, central memory, regulatory and stem-like memory CD4+ cells. As concerns this clone: Its cognate antigen is unknown.

V was shortened by 0 bases and J by 5 bases, with 7 bases between the two germline ends. Per the germline V gene, CDR1 is SGHTA and CDR2 is FQGTGA. The CDR3 spans 13 residues. This sequence joins TRBV7-3 and TRBJ2-5; D gene unclear. The clonotype originates from a woman aged 18 to 35 in good health. The sample consisted of naive CD4+ T cells from blood. The CDR3 is CASSLTGAETQYF. The CDR3 nucleotides read TGTGCCAGCAGCTTAACAGGCGCGGAGACCCAGTACTTC.